The 18 T cell receptor beta chains given below trace back to one sample, sequenced in a study of control samples from healthy donors and cancer patients. Data came from immunoSEQ multiplex PCR; TCRdb stores just in-frame clones and leaves some out. The profile covers 100,000 or so clones, with about four fifths appearing a single time and about 10% taken by the ten largest. Material: blood. These TCRs come from a woman in her twenties or thirties in good health.

The rearrangement uses TRBV29-1 and TRBJ2-1; 7 bases are a match to TRBD2. CDR1 is SQVTM, CDR2 ANQGSEA, per germline. This CDR3 comprises 15 residues. Trimming removed 4 bases from V and 6 bases from J; junction bases left unmatched: 12. The CDR3 nucleotides are TGCAGCGTTGCAAGCGGGAACAGTTTAATCAATGAGCAGTTCTTC. This gives the protein CSVASGNSLINEQFF.

The chain recombines TRBV29-1 with TRBJ2-2; D uncertain. The V gene lost 7 bases and the J gene lost 0 bases, with 9 bases spanning the gap. CDR3 length: 13 amino acids. Germline-derived CDR1 and CDR2 are SQVTM and ANQGSEA. This CDR3 is CSAPFPNTGELFF. The CDR3 DNA reads TGCAGCGCCCCATTCCCGAACACCGGGGAGCTGTTTTTT.

The chain recombines TRBV15 with TRBJ2-7; weak D call: TRBD2 (5 bases). The CDR3 consists of 16 residues. The germline gives CDR1 LNHNV, CDR2 YYDKDF (reference sequence). V was cut by 0 bases and J by 2 bases, with 14 bases left in between. The CDR3 DNA sequence: TGTGCCACCAGCAGAGAACGGGGTAGGGAAACCTACGAGCAGTACTTC. It specifies CATSRERGRETYEQYF.

J is TRBJ2-2 and V is TRBV30; D uncertain. Germline assignment: CDR1 GTSNPN and CDR2 SVGIG (reference sequence). The CDR3 is made up of 14 amino acids. V dropped 3 bases and J dropped 5 bases, with 13 bases sitting between them. CDR3: CAWRSALGTGELFF. The CDR3 DNA reads TGTGCCTGGAGATCAGCTCTCGGGACCGGGGAGCTGTTTTTT. The full variable domain, rest sourced from reference TRBV30 and TRBJ2-2, is SQTIHQWPATLVQPVGSPLSLECTVEGTSNPNLYWYRQAAGRGLQLLFYSVGIGQISSEVPQNLSASRPQDRQFILSSKKLLLSDSGFYLCAWRSALGTGELFFGEGSRLTVL.

J is TRBJ2-1 and V is TRBV19; maybe TRBD2 (6 bases). Trimming removed 5 bases from V and 2 bases from J, with 13 bases in between. Germline CDR1 is LNHDA and CDR2 is SQIVND (reference sequence). The CDR3 loop spans 15 amino acids. CDR3 in amino acids: CASSGETSAYNEQFF. CDR3 nucleotide sequence: TGTGCCAGTAGTGGCGAGACTAGTGCCTACAATGAGCAGTTCTTC. Together with reference TRBV19 and TRBJ2-1, the CDR3 gives the full variable domain: DGGITQSPKYLFRKEGQNVTLSCEQNLNHDAMYWYRQDPGQGLRLIYYSQIVNDFQKGDIAEGYSVSREKKESFPLTVTSAQKNPTAFYLCASSGETSAYNEQFFGPGTRLTVL.

This chain uses TRBV27 with TRBJ2-7, with 8 bases lining up with TRBD2. CDR3 length: 13 amino acids. Germline assignment: CDR1 MNHEY and CDR2 SMNVEV (reference sequence). The V gene end was trimmed by 4 bases and the J gene end by 7 bases; junction bases not matched to a gene: 6. The CDR3, as DNA: TGTGCCAGCAGTTCCCAACTAGCGGATGAGCAGTACTTC. Its translation: CASSSQLADEQYF.

This clone was detected only a few times. The genes are TRBV24-1 and TRBJ2-1, with D possibly matching TRBD2 (6 bases). Trimming cost V 5 bases and J 10 bases, with 8 bases left between them. The CDR3 has 11 amino acids. Germline V gives CDR1 KGHDR, CDR2 SFDVKD. The DNA of the CDR3 is TGTGCCACCAGTGCGGGAGCAGAGCAGTTCTTC. Its protein is CATSAGAEQFF.

This clone was picked up one time. The chain recombines TRBV24-1 with TRBJ2-1, with unresolved D. Germline V gives CDR1 KGHDR, CDR2 SFDVKD. This CDR3 has 15 amino acids. V lost 3 bases and J 5 bases, leaving 13 bases between the germline ends. DNA for the CDR3: TGTGCCACCAGTGATCCCTCGCTAGGGAACAATGAGCAGTTCTTC. Translation gives CATSDPSLGNNEQFF.

The J gene is TRBJ2-5, the V gene TRBV5-5; D not resolved. Germline loops: CDR1 SGHKS, CDR2 YYEKEE (reference sequence). The CDR3 has 16 residues. Trimming left V 4 bases short and J 5 bases short, with 21 bases between. The CDR3 region is CASSHRGVSLSETQYF. The CDR3 coding sequence is TGTGCCAGCAGCCACCGAGGAGTATCTCTGTCCGAGACCCAGTACTTC.

This clone was seen just once. This chain links TRBV5-4 with TRBJ1-1; 8 positions agree with TRBD1. The germline gives CDR1 SGHNT, CDR2 YYREEE (reference sequence). CDR3 length equals 15 residues. V lost 4 bases and J lost 4; bases outside the gene matches: 9. Here the CDR3 reads CASSTQTTGGTEAFF. In DNA, the CDR3 is TGTGCCAGCAGCACCCAGACCACAGGGGGCACTGAAGCTTTCTTT.

CDR3 nucleotide sequence: TGTGCCAGCAGCGTAGAGGCGGATCCCAACTATGGCTACACCTTC. This sequence encodes CASSVEADPNYGYTF. The chain carries TRBV9 and TRBJ1-2; D is ambiguous. Per the germline V gene, CDR1 is SGDLS and CDR2 is YYNGEE. V was cut by 0 bases and J by 2 bases, with 11 bases left in between. The CDR3 consists of 15 residues.

This clone was observed once. This chain links TRBV2 with TRBJ2-7; D call uncertain. Germline loops: CDR1 SNHLY, CDR2 FYNNEI. The CDR3 runs to 13 residues. The germline V and J ends were trimmed by 3 bases and 4 bases, with 10 bases remaining between them. The CDR3 region is CASSDKVGYEQYF. The CDR3 region has the DNA TGTGCCAGCAGTGACAAGGTTGGTTACGAGCAGTACTTC.

This chain links TRBV19 with TRBJ1-3; no definite D call. This CDR3 has 14 amino acids. In germline, CDR1 is LNHDA, CDR2 SQIVND (reference sequence). V lost 7 bases and J 0 bases, leaving 10 bases between the germline ends. This chain's CDR3 is CASTFLASGNTIYF. CDR3 DNA sequence: TGTGCCAGTACCTTTCTCGCCTCTGGAAACACCATATATTTT.

The chain joins TRBV6-5 to TRBJ1-5; 11 bases are a match to TRBD1. This CDR3 spans 15 amino acids. Trimming removed 5 bases from V and 9 bases from J; junction bases left unmatched: 9. Germline loops: CDR1 MNHEY, CDR2 SVGAGI. The chain's CDR3 is CASSTDRGPGSPQHF. CDR3 DNA sequence: TGTGCCAGCAGTACGGACAGGGGGCCTGGATCGCCCCAGCATTTT.

The chain has TRBV5-6 and TRBJ2-7, with D possibly TRBD1 on 5 matching bases. Germline CDR1 is SGHDT and CDR2 is YYEEEE. This CDR3 spans 13 amino acids. V was clipped by 5 bases and J by 2 bases, with 11 bases between them. The CDR3 bases are TGTGCCAGCAGTCGACAGTTCCCCTACGAGCAGTACTTC. It translates to CASSRQFPYEQYF.

The chain recombines TRBV15 with TRBJ1-2, with TRBD1 identical over 10 bases. V gave up 5 bases and J gave up 6 bases; unmatched junction bases: 3. CDR1 is LNHNV, CDR2 YYDKDF, per germline (reference sequence). The CDR3 length is 13 residues. The DNA for the CDR3 is TGTGCCACCAGCTGGGACAGGGGAAATGGCTACACCTTC. This codes for CATSWDRGNGYTF. The full variable domain, in which reference TRBV15 and TRBJ1-2 provide the parts outside the CDR3, is DAMVIQNPRYQVTQFGKPVTLSCSQTLNHNVMYWYQQKSSQAPKLLFHYYDKDFNNEADTPDNFQSRRPNTSFCFLDIRSPGLGDTAMYLCATSWDRGNGYTFGSGTRLTVV.

The V call is TRBV19, the J call TRBJ1-5; no clear D. V was trimmed by 5 bases and J by 0 bases, leaving 17 bases between them. In germline, CDR1 is LNHDA, CDR2 SQIVND (reference sequence). This CDR3 is 17 amino acids long. CDR3 residues: CASSALEGSHSNQPQHF. CDR3 in DNA: TGTGCCAGTAGTGCTCTTGAGGGCAGTCATAGCAATCAGCCCCAGCATTTT.

This clone was seen just once. The CDR3 nucleotides read TGTGCCTGGAGGAAGGGACAGACTAATTCACCCCTCCACTTT. As protein: CAWRKGQTNSPLHF. The rearrangement uses TRBV30 and TRBJ1-6, with 7 bases aligning to TRBD1. This CDR3 contains 14 residues. The V segment lost 3 bases and the J segment 6 bases; nucleotides outside the gene matches: 5. CDR1 and CDR2 (germline): GTSNPN, SVGIG (reference sequence).